The subject of this entry is one TCR beta chain. Its antigen remains unknown. This entry belongs to a study of shared clonotypes between healthy human individuals. On the study more broadly: Per-donor plates numbered three CD4 naive, three CD4 memory, two CD8 naive and one CD8 memory.

Division of CD4+ cells produced a CD45RA+ naive subset and a CD45RA-negative memory subset. The study, taken as a whole, reports: Limited genetic and exposure-history diversity came from having few donors.

Source study methods: Without quality scores, immunoSEQ junctional reads could not be filtered like full-length reads. Clones were read by immunoSEQ multiplex PCR, and TCRdb kept only the in-frame ones, dropping some. V and J calls and clone size come straight from that table; D and trimming were deduced from the DNA. The sample gives over a million clones, about 75% of which show up once; 1.4% is in the top ten. Per the germline V gene, CDR1 is SGHAT and CDR2 is FQNNGV. The CDR3 runs to 16 residues. Trimming at V came to 4 bases and at J to 1 base, leaving 8 bases not matched to a gene. The chain couples TRBV11-2 to TRBJ2-7; 9 bases agree with TRBD1. Sequencing used memory CD4+ T cells sorted from blood. Subset indicated: CD45RA-negative fraction. The TCR comes from a man younger than 35 in good health. CDR3 in amino acids: CASSSIGGQGSYEQYF. CDR3 coding DNA: TGTGCCAGCAGCTCCATAGGGGGACAGGGATCCTACGAGCAGTACTTC.